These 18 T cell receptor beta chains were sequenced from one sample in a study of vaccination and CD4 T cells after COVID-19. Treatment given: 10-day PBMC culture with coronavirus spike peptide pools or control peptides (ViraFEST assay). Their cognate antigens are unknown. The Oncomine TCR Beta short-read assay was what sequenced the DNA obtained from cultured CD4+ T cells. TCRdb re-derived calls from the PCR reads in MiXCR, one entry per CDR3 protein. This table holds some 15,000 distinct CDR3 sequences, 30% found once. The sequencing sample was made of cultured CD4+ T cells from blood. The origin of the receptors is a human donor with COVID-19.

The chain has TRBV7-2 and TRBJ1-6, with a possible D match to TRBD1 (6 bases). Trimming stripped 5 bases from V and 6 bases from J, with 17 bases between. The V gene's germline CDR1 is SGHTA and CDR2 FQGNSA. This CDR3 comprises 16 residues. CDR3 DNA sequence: TGTGCCAGCAGCCCTTCTGGGGGCGCGGTTAATTCACCCCTCCACTTT. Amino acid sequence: CASSPSGGAVNSPLHF.

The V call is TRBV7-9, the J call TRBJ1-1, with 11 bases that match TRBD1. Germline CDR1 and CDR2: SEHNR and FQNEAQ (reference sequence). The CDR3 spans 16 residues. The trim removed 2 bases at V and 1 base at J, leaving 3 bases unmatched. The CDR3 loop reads CASSLRGTGGNTEAFF. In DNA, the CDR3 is TGTGCCAGCAGCTTACGGGGGACAGGGGGGAACACTGAAGCTTTCTTT.

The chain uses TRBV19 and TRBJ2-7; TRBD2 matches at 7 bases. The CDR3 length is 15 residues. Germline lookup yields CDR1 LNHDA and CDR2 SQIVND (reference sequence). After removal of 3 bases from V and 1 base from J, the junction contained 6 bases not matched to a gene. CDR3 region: CASSIISGFSYEQYF. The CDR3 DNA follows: TGTGCCAGTAGTATTATTAGCGGGTTTTCCTACGAGCAGTACTTC. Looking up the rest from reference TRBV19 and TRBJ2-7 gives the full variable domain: DGGITQSPKYLFRKEGQNVTLSCEQNLNHDAMYWYRQDPGQGLRLIYYSQIVNDFQKGDIAEGYSVSREKKESFPLTVTSAQKNPTAFYLCASSIISGFSYEQYFGPGTRLTVT.

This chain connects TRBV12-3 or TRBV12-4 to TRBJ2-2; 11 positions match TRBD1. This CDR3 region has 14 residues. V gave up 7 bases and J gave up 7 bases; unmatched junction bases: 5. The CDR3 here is CASIGTGGHGELFF. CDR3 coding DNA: TGTGCCAGCATCGGGACAGGGGGTCACGGGGAGCTGTTTTTT.

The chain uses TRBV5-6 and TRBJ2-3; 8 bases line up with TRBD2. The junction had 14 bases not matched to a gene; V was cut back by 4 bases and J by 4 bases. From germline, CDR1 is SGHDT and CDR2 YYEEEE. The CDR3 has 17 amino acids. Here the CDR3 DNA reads TGTGCCAGCAGCCGCACGTACGGGGGGGCATTATCAGATACGCAGTATTTT. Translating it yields CASSRTYGGALSDTQYF.

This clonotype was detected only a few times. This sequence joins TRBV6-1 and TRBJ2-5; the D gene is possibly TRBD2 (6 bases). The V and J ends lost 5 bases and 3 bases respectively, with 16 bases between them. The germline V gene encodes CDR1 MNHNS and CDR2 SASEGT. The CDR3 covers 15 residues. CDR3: CASSTNIGGEETQYF. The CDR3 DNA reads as TGTGCCAGCAGTACCAACATTGGAGGGGAAGAGACCCAGTACTTC.

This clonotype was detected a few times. CDR3 DNA sequence: TGTGCCAGCAGCTATATGGGCCTCTCTGGAAACACCATATATTTT. It yields the protein CASSYMGLSGNTIYF. V is TRBV7-2 and J is TRBJ1-3; D is unresolved. Germline CDR1 reads SGHTA; CDR2 reads FQGNSA. The CDR3 has 15 amino acids. Trimming took 4 bases from V and 0 from J, leaving 10 bases between them.

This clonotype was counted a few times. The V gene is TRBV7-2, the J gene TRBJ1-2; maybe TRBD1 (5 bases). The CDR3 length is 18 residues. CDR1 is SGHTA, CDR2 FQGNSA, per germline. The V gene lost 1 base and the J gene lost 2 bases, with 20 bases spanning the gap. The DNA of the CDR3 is TGTGCCAGCAGCTTAGAGGCTGGAGGGGCCGCTATGAACTATGGCTACACCTTC. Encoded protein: CASSLEAGGAAMNYGYTF.

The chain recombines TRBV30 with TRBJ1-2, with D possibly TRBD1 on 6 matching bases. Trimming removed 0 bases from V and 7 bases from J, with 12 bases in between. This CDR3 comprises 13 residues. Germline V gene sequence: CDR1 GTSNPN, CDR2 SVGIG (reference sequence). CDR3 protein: CAWSVTGRGGYTF. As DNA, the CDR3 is TGTGCCTGGAGTGTAACAGGGAGGGGTGGCTACACCTTC.

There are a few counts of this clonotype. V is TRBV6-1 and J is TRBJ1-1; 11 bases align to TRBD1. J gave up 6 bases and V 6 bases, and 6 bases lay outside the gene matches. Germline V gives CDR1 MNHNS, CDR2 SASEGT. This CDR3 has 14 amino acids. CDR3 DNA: TGTGCCAGCAGACCGGGACAGGGGGTCGCTGAAGCTTTCTTT. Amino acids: CASRPGQGVAEAFF.

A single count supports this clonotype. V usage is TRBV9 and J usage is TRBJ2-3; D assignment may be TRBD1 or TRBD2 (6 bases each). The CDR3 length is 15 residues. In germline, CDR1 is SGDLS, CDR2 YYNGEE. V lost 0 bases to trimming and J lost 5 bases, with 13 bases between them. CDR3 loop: CASSVGAGTKDTQYF. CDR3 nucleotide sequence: TGTGCCAGCAGCGTAGGGGCGGGGACAAAAGATACGCAGTATTTT.

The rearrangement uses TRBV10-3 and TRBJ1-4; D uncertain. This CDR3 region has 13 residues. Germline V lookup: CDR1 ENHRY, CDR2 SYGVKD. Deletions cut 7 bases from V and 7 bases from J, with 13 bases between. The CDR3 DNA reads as TGTGCCATCAAGAGGGAGGAGGGTGAAAAACTGTTTTTT. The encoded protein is CAIKREEGEKLFF.

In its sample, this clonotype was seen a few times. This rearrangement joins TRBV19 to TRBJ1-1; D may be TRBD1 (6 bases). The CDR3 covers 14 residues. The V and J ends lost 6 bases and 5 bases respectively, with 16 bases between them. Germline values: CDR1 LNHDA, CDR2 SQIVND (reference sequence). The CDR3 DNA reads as TGTGCCAGTAGCCCCGTTCGGGGGCCGACTGAAGCTTTCTTT. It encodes CASSPVRGPTEAFF.

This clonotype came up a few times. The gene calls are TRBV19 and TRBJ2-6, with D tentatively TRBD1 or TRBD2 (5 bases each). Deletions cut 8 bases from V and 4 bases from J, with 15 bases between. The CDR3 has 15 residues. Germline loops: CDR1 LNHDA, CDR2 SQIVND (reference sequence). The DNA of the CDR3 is TGTGCCAGTGGGACGGACCGTACGGGGGCCAACGTCCTGACTTTC. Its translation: CASGTDRTGANVLTF. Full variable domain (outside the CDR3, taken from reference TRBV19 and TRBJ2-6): DGGITQSPKYLFRKEGQNVTLSCEQNLNHDAMYWYRQDPGQGLRLIYYSQIVNDFQKGDIAEGYSVSREKKESFPLTVTSAQKNPTAFYLCASGTDRTGANVLTFGAGSRLTVL.

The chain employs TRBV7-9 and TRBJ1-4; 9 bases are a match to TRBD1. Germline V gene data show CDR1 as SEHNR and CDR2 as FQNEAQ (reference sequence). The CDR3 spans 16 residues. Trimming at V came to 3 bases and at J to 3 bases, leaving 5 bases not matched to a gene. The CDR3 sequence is CASSLDRGLANEKLFF. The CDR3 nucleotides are TGTGCCAGCAGCTTGGACAGGGGTTTGGCTAATGAAAAACTGTTTTTT.

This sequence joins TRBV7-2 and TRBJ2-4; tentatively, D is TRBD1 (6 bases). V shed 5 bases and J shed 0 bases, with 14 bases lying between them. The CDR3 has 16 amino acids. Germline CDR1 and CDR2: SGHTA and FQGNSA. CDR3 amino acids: CASSQGQNLAKNIQYF. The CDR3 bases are TGTGCCAGCAGCCAAGGACAGAATTTAGCCAAAAACATTCAGTACTTC.

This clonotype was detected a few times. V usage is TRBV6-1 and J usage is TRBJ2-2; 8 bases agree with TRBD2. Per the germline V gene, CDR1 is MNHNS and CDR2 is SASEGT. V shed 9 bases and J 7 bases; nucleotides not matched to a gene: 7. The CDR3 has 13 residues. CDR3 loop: CASHRGGYGELFF. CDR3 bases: TGTGCCAGTCACCGGGGGGGCTACGGGGAGCTGTTTTTT.

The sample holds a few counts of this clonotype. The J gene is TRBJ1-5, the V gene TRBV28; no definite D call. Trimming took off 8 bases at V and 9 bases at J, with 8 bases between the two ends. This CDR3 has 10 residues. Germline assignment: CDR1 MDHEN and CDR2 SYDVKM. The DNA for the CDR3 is TGTGCCAGCCGCCAATGGCCCCAGCATTTT. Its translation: CASRQWPQHF.